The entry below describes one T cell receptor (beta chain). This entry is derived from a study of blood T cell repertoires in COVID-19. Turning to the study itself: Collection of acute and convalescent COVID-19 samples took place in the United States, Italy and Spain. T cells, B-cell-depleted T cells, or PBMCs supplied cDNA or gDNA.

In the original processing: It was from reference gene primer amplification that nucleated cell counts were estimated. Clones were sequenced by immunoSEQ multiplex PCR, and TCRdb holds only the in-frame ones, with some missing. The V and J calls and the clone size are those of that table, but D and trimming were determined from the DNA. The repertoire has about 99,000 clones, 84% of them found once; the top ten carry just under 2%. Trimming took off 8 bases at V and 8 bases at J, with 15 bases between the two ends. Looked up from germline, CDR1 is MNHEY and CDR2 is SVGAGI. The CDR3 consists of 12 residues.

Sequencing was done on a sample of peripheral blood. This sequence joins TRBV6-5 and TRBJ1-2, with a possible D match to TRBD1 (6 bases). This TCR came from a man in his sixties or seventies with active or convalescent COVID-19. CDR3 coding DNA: TGTGCCAGCTACAGGGACGTTTCAGGCTACACCTTC. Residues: CASYRDVSGYTF.